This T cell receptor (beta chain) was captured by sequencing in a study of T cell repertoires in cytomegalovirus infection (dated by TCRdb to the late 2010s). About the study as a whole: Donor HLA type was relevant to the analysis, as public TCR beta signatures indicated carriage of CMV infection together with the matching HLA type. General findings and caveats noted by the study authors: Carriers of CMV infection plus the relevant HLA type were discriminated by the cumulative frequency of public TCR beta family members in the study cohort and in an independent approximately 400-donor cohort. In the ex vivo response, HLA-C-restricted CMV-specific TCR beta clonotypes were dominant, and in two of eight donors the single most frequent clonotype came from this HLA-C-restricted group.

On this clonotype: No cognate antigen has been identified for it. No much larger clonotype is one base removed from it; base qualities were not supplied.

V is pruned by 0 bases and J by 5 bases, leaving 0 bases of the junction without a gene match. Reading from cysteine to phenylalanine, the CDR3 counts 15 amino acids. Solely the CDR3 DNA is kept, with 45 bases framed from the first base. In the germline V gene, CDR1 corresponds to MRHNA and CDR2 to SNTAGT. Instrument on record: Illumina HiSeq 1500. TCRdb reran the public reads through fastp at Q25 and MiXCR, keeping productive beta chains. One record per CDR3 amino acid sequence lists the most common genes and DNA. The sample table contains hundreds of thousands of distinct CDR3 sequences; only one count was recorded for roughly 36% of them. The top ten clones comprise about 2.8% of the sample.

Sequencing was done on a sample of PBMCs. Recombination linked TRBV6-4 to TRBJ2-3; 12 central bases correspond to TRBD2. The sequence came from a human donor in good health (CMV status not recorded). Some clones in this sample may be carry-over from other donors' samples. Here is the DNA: TGTGCCAGCAGTGACTCGACTAGCGGGGGAGATACGCAGTATTTT. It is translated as CASSDSTSGGDTQYF.